This T cell receptor beta chain was captured by sequencing in a study of blood T cell repertoires in COVID-19. Study in general: T cells, B-cell-depleted T cells, or PBMCs supplied cDNA or gDNA.

In the original processing: Estimated nucleated cell counts came from reference gene primer amplification. The repertoire was sequenced with immunoSEQ multiplex PCR; TCRdb's copy has only in-frame clones and lacks some. That table gives V, J and clone size, and the DNA gave D and trimming. This table has approximately 300,000 clones, roughly 86% appearing once. V was cut by 5 bases and J by 5 bases, with 7 bases left in between. The CDR3 spans 11 residues. What was sequenced was peripheral blood. The rearrangement uses TRBV12-3 or TRBV12-4 and TRBJ2-7; D is possibly TRBD1 (5 bases). This clonotype was obtained from a woman between 45 and 60 years old with acute or convalescent COVID-19. CDR3 nucleotides: TGTGCCAGCAGTAGGGGCAACGAGCAGTACTTC. Translating it yields CASSRGNEQYF.